This T cell receptor (beta chain) originates from a study of blood T cell repertoires in COVID-19. Study background: Sample material is recorded as cDNA or gDNA derived from T cells, B-cell-depleted T cells, or PBMCs.

Patients of the Seattle cohort, enrolled during active infection, were followed longitudinally. Methods used by the authors: Reference gene primer amplification gave nucleated cell count estimates. The repertoire was sequenced with immunoSEQ multiplex PCR; TCRdb's copy has only in-frame clones and lacks some. V and J calls and clone size follow that table, whereas D and trimming were derived from the DNA. In the table there are more than 300,000 clones, 90% of which are singletons. The sequence was collected from a woman between 40 and 55 years old with COVID-19, enrolled during active disease. The sample comprised peripheral blood.

The CDR3 DNA reads as TGTGCCAGCAGCCCGTCCCGAGGCGAGCAGTACTTC. Its protein is CASSPSRGEQYF. The genes are TRBV11-2 and TRBJ2-7; D is unclear. CDR1 is SGHAT and CDR2 is FQNNGV in the germline V gene. This CDR3 is 12 amino acids long. V lost 5 bases to trimming and J lost 6 bases, with 11 bases between them.